This passage covers 3 T cell receptor beta chains from one sample sequenced in a study of radiotherapy plus CTLA-4 blockade in lung cancer. Data came from immunoSEQ multiplex PCR; TCRdb stores just in-frame clones and leaves some out. Here the sample spans 55,000 to 85,000 clones, roughly 76% being singletons. Specimen: peripheral blood, collected from a patient treated with radiotherapy plus ipilimumab. These receptors originate from a human donor with non-small cell lung cancer whose response to radiotherapy plus ipilimumab could not be evaluated. Some clones in this sample may be carry-over from other donors' samples.

The V call is TRBV2, the J call TRBJ2-7, with D possibly TRBD2 on 5 matching bases. Trimming removed 6 bases at V and 0 bases at J, with 9 bases between. From germline, CDR1 is SNHLY and CDR2 FYNNEI. The CDR3 is 13 residues long. DNA of the CDR3: TGTGCCAGCAGCGGGGTCTCCTCCTACGAGCAGTACTTC. Translated, it gives CASSGVSSYEQYF. The full variable domain, with the rest looked up from reference TRBV2 and TRBJ2-7, is EPEVTQTPSHQVTQMGQEVILRCVPISNHLYFYWYRQILGQKVEFLVSFYNNEISEKSEIFDDQFSVERPDGSNFTLKIRSTKLEDSAMYFCASSGVSSYEQYFGPGTRLTVT.

The chain is built from TRBV27 and TRBJ1-5; D remains ambiguous. Germline V CDR1 and CDR2: MNHEY, SMNVEV (reference sequence). V was pared by 5 bases and J by 1 base, with 18 bases between. The CDR3 is 17 amino acids. CDR3 DNA: TGTGCCAGCAGTAAGTTGGGAGCGGGTCTGAGCAATCAGCCCCAGCATTTT. Protein sequence: CASSKLGAGLSNQPQHF.

This chain uses TRBV9 with TRBJ2-5; 12 bases fit TRBD2. This CDR3 has 15 amino acids. Germline CDR1 SGDLS, CDR2 YYNGEE. V dropped 4 bases and J dropped 5; count of bases not matched to a gene: 6. The CDR3 bases are TGTGCCAGCAGCTCTAGCGGGGGGGCGATCGAGACCCAGTACTTC. Amino acid sequence: CASSSSGGAIETQYF.